The 21 T cell receptor beta chains below all came from one sample that was sequenced in a study of cytomegalovirus exposure and HLA in healthy donors. PCR involved 60 Vbeta and 13 Jbeta primers. Sequencing was performed with immunoSEQ multiplex PCR; in TCRdb, only in-frame clones are kept and a portion is missing. The table includes about 140,000 clones, about four fifths detected once. The sequenced material came from PBMCs. The receptors were gathered from a man younger than 30 in good health and CMV-seropositive.

The chain couples TRBV27 to TRBJ2-7, with 10 bases lining up with TRBD2. Germline assignment: CDR1 MNHEY and CDR2 SMNVEV (reference sequence). The CDR3 loop spans 14 amino acids. After removal of 2 bases from V and 3 bases from J, the junction contained 1 base not matched to a gene. The CDR3 reads CASSLTSGIYEQYF. In DNA, the CDR3 is TGTGCCAGCAGTTTAACTAGCGGGATCTACGAGCAGTACTTC.

The chain employs TRBV11-3 and TRBJ2-7; 7 bases are a match to TRBD1. The CDR3 covers 14 residues. Germline CDR1 SGHNT, CDR2 YENEEA. V shed 4 bases and J 6 bases; nucleotides not matched to a gene: 9. The CDR3 sequence: CASSSLYYRGEQYF. CDR3 DNA: TGTGCCAGCAGCTCTTTATACTACAGGGGCGAGCAGTACTTC.

A few counts support this clone. The chain carries TRBV5-4 and TRBJ2-3; 10 bases are a match to TRBD2. Per germline, CDR1 SGHNT and CDR2 YYREEE (reference sequence). V lost 0 bases to trimming and J lost 0 bases; unmatched junction nucleotides: 10. The CDR3 is 19 amino acids. The CDR3 loop reads CASSLGVAGGYVSTDTQYF. CDR3 DNA sequence: TGTGCCAGCAGCTTGGGGGTAGCGGGAGGATATGTTAGCACAGATACGCAGTATTTT.

The rearrangement links TRBV10-2 to TRBJ2-1; D is possibly TRBD2 (5 bases). The CDR3 has 16 residues. Trimming removed 6 bases from V and 8 bases from J, with 23 bases in between. CDR1 is WSHSY and CDR2 is SAAADI in the germline V gene. The DNA of the CDR3 is TGCGCCAGCAGCTCGTCCTCTTGGAGCGGAGGTGATGAGCAGTTCTTC. It is translated as CASSSSSWSGGDEQFF.

The genes are TRBV9 and TRBJ2-2; 7 bases fit TRBD1. The CDR3 is 15 amino acids. Germline V gene data show CDR1 as SGDLS and CDR2 as YYNGEE. V dropped 0 bases and J dropped 3; count of bases not matched to a gene: 2. The CDR3 reads CASSVVTGDTGELFF. The CDR3 DNA reads TGTGCCAGCAGCGTAGTAACAGGGGACACCGGGGAGCTGTTTTTT.

This clone is classed as medium-sized (0.01 to 0.1%). The same CDR3 arises from other DNA sequences in this sample as well. The V call is TRBV7-9, the J call TRBJ2-1; 10 nucleotides match TRBD2. V shed 5 bases, J shed 1 base, and the junction held 2 bases outside the gene matches. This CDR3 spans 15 amino acids. CDR1 is SEHNR, CDR2 FQNEAQ, per germline (reference sequence). The CDR3 sequence: CASSPSGSSYNEQFF. In DNA, the CDR3 is TGTGCCAGCAGCCCTAGCGGGAGTTCCTACAATGAGCAGTTCTTC.

This chain joins TRBV7-2 and TRBJ2-5; 8 bases are shared with TRBD2. V lost 5 bases and J lost 3; bases outside the gene matches: 8. This CDR3 has 15 residues. The V gene's germline CDR1 is SGHTA and CDR2 FQGNSA. This chain's CDR3 is CASSRRGAGKETQYF. CDR3 DNA: TGTGCCAGCAGCCGGCGGGGGGCGGGAAAAGAGACCCAGTACTTC.

In its sample, this clone was seen a few times. V gene TRBV5-1 combines with J gene TRBJ1-4; 8 nucleotides match TRBD1. Trimming cost V 6 bases and J 2 bases; bases outside gene matches: 3. CDR1 and CDR2 from the germline V gene are SGHRS and YFSETQ. This CDR3 region has 14 residues. The CDR3 here is CASKRTGTNEKLFF. DNA for the CDR3: TGCGCCAGCAAGCGGACAGGGACTAATGAAAAACTGTTTTTT.

V gene TRBV19 combines with J gene TRBJ1-4; D gene uncertain. The germline gives CDR1 LNHDA, CDR2 SQIVND (reference sequence). This CDR3 has 11 residues. The V end lost 8 bases, the J end lost 5 bases, and 6 bases lay between the germline ends. This CDR3 reads CASRGNEKLFF. DNA for the CDR3: TGTGCCAGTCGAGGGAATGAAAAACTGTTTTTT.

The rearrangement links TRBV13 to TRBJ2-3; D gene uncertain. V was trimmed by 4 bases and J by 2 bases, leaving 13 bases between them. CDR1 and CDR2 (germline): PRHDT, FYEKMQ (reference sequence). The length of the CDR3 is 15 residues. The CDR3 sequence is CASSSDLVPTDTQYF. Here the CDR3 DNA reads TGTGCCAGCAGCTCTGACCTAGTCCCCACAGATACGCAGTATTTT.

This clone was counted a single time. This sequence joins TRBV4-1 and TRBJ2-7; 11 bases are a match to TRBD1. This CDR3 region has 17 residues. V shed 3 bases and J 5 bases; nucleotides not matched to a gene: 12. CDR1 and CDR2 from the germline V gene are MGHRA and YSYEKL. The DNA for the CDR3 is TGCGCCAGCAGCCACTACGGACAGGGGGCTGTTACCGACGAGCAGTACTTC. Encoded protein: CASSHYGQGAVTDEQYF.

The sample holds a few counts of this clone. J is TRBJ2-7 and V is TRBV7-9; 10 bases match TRBD2. V shed 2 bases, J shed 2 bases, and the junction held 3 bases outside the gene matches. CDR1 is SEHNR, CDR2 FQNEAQ, per germline (reference sequence). The CDR3 runs 15 residues. CDR3 residues: CASSLSGGGTYEQYF. In nucleotides, the CDR3 is TGTGCCAGCAGCTTAAGCGGGGGGGGAACCTACGAGCAGTACTTC.

This clone was counted once. The V call is TRBV28, the J call TRBJ2-1; no definite D call. The CDR3 extends over 12 amino acids. The V gene lost 5 bases and the J gene lost 5 bases, with 7 bases spanning the gap. The V gene's germline CDR1 is MDHEN and CDR2 SYDVKM. The CDR3 is CASSRYNNEQFF. DNA of the CDR3: TGTGCCAGCAGTCGCTATAACAATGAGCAGTTCTTC.

The rearrangement uses TRBV5-1 and TRBJ2-7; perhaps TRBD2 as D (6 bases). Germline lookup yields CDR1 SGHRS and CDR2 YFSETQ. V was trimmed by 4 bases and J by 4 bases, leaving 21 bases between them. This CDR3 spans 16 amino acids. CDR3 in DNA: TGCGCCAGCAGCGTCGCCGGGGGTGCGGCCCCGTACGAGCAGTACTTC. It codes for CASSVAGGAAPYEQYF. The full variable domain, in which reference TRBV5-1 and TRBJ2-7 provide the parts outside the CDR3, is KAGVTQTPRYLIKTRGQQVTLSCSPISGHRSVSWYQQTPGQGLQFLFEYFSETQRNKGNFPGRFSGRQFSNSRSEMNVSTLELGDSALYLCASSVAGGAAPYEQYFGPGTRLTVT.

This chain connects TRBV9 to TRBJ2-7, with 7 bases matching TRBD2. The CDR3 totals 15 residues. Germline CDR1 reads SGDLS; CDR2 reads YYNGEE. J lost 0 bases, V lost 4 bases, and 7 bases had no gene match. CDR3 sequence (DNA): TGTGCCAGCAGCCCGACCCGGGACTACTCCTACGAGCAGTACTTC. Translated: CASSPTRDYSYEQYF.

The gene calls are TRBV19 and TRBJ1-2, with TRBD1 identical over 11 bases. Germline V gene data show CDR1 as LNHDA and CDR2 as SQIVND (reference sequence). CDR3 length: 17 residues. V shed 8 bases, J shed 8 bases, and the junction held 19 bases outside the gene matches. In DNA form, the CDR3 reads TGTGCCAGTGGAGATCCGGGACAGGGGGAAACCAGCGGCGGCTACACCTTC. Protein sequence: CASGDPGQGETSGGYTF. The variable domain in full, completed from reference TRBV19 and TRBJ1-2, reads DGGITQSPKYLFRKEGQNVTLSCEQNLNHDAMYWYRQDPGQGLRLIYYSQIVNDFQKGDIAEGYSVSREKKESFPLTVTSAQKNPTAFYLCASGDPGQGETSGGYTFGSGTRLTVV.

The chain employs TRBV7-6 and TRBJ1-5; the D gene is possibly TRBD1 (6 bases). Germline CDR1 reads SGHVS; CDR2 reads FNYEAQ. The CDR3 contains 16 residues. With 6 bases removed from V and 4 bases from J, the gap between germline ends came to 19 bases. The CDR3, as DNA: TGTGCCAGCAGTTCCTCTCTCAGGGGCTTGAATCAGCCCCAGCATTTT. Translation gives CASSSSLRGLNQPQHF.

The V gene is TRBV10-3, the J gene TRBJ1-2, with 8 positions matching TRBD1. The CDR3 extends over 14 amino acids. In germline, CDR1 is ENHRY, CDR2 SYGVKD. After removal of 10 bases from V and 2 bases from J, the junction contained 9 bases not matched to a gene. The CDR3 sequence is CATLGQGSNYGYTF. CDR3 DNA sequence: TGTGCCACACTAGGACAGGGTTCAAACTATGGCTACACCTTC.

This chain uses TRBV28 with TRBJ1-5; D gene ambiguous. The V gene lost 2 bases and the J gene lost 7 bases, with 3 bases spanning the gap. CDR3 length: 11 residues. Germline assignment: CDR1 MDHEN and CDR2 SYDVKM. The CDR3 DNA is TGTGCCAGCAGTTTAGGCCAGCCCCAGCATTTT. Amino acid sequence: CASSLGQPQHF. Filled out from reference TRBV28 and TRBJ1-5, the complete variable domain reads DVKVTQSSRYLVKRTGEKVFLECVQDMDHENMFWYRQDPGLGLRLIYFSYDVKMKEKGDIPEGYSVSREKKERFSLILESASTNQTSMYLCASSLGQPQHFGDGTRLSIL.

The genes are TRBV28 and TRBJ2-3; TRBD2 matches at 10 bases. The CDR3 extends over 15 amino acids. The V and J ends lost 5 bases and 1 base, in that order; junction bases with no gene match: 3. The germline V gene has CDR1 MDHEN and CDR2 SYDVKM. This CDR3 reads CASSPGLAGTDTQYF. The CDR3 nucleotides read TGTGCCAGCAGTCCCGGACTAGCGGGCACAGATACGCAGTATTTT.

This clone was counted once. This chain joins TRBV7-8 and TRBJ2-1; 11 nucleotides match TRBD2. V gave up 3 bases and J gave up 3 bases; unmatched junction bases: 4. The CDR3 runs to 16 residues. CDR1 is SGHVS and CDR2 is FQNEAQ in the germline V gene. CDR3 sequence reads: CASSLTSGMNYNEQFF. The CDR3 DNA is TGTGCCAGCAGCTTGACTAGCGGGATGAACTACAATGAGCAGTTCTTC.